This TCR beta chain was documented in a study of blood T cell repertoires in COVID-19. The data were produced by immunoSEQ multiplex PCR, yet TCRdb's version contains in-frame clones alone and is incomplete. In the table there are about 230,000 clones, approximately 90% of which are singletons. The germline V gene has CDR1 SGHTA and CDR2 FQGNSA. Trimming took off 4 bases at V and 1 base at J, with 7 bases between the two ends. The CDR3 loop spans 13 amino acids. The receptor was derived from a man between 50 and 59 years old with COVID-19, enrolled during active disease. The sample was peripheral blood. V gene TRBV7-2 combines with J gene TRBJ1-1; perhaps TRBD1 as D (5 bases). The CDR3 protein is CASSYTGNTEAFF. The DNA of the CDR3 is TGTGCCAGCAGCTATACAGGGAACACTGAAGCTTTCTTT. The full variable domain, rest sourced from reference TRBV7-2 and TRBJ1-1, is GAGVSQSPSNKVTEKGKDVELRCDPISGHTALYWYRQSLGQGLEFLIYFQGNSAPDKSGLPSDRFSAERTGGSVSTLTIQRTQQEDSAVYLCASSYTGNTEAFFGQGTRLTVV.